This TCR beta chain is from a study of shared clonotypes between healthy human individuals. Findings of the study overall: Naive subsets usually exceeded memory subsets in estimated richness.

On this clone: The antigen is not known.

Replicate sorted-subset PCRs were loaded with around 200 ng DNA, 30,000 or so T cell genomes. In the authors' methods: ImmunoSEQ sequences covered only the junction and lacked quality scores; filtering therefore differed. Assay used: immunoSEQ multiplex PCR; TCRdb lists only in-frame clones, some missing. That table supplies the V and J calls and clone size; D and trimming were determined from the DNA. The repertoire holds 2,500,000 or so clones, with approximately 92% as singletons. The donor population consisted of healthy HIV-negative adults with no recent acute infections or vaccinations. The CDR3 totals 16 residues. Per germline, CDR1 SGHDT and CDR2 YYEEEE. With 0 bases clipped from V and 7 bases from J, the junction kept 10 bases outside the gene matches.

The chain joins TRBV5-6 to TRBJ2-1; 7 positions match TRBD1. This TCR derives from a man between 18 and 35 years old in good health. The specimen sequenced was naive CD4+ T cells sorted from blood. Subset in this sample: CD45RA+ positively selected. The CDR3 coding sequence is TGTGCCAGCAGCTTGGGACAGGGATACTCGGGGAATGAGCAGTTCTTC. Amino acids: CASSLGQGYSGNEQFF.